The clone carrying this TCR beta chain has only a few counts. This specimen belongs to a study of blood T cell repertoires in COVID-19. As for the study in general: Acute-phase and convalescent COVID-19 samples originated in the United States, Italy and Spain.

Germline V gene sequence: CDR1 ENHRY, CDR2 SYGVKD. The CDR3 extends over 14 amino acids. J lost 6 bases, V lost 5 bases, and 6 bases had no gene match. Authors' processing steps: Reference gene primer amplification in the assay estimated nucleated cell counts. Some clones are missing from TCRdb's copy, which holds only in-frame ones; the method was immunoSEQ multiplex PCR. Clonal size and the V and J genes are those of that table, whereas D and trimming came from the DNA. The sample shows about 100,000 clones, around 86% of them seen only once. The TCR comes from a man aged 45-65 years with acute or convalescent COVID-19. The rearrangement joins TRBV10-3 to TRBJ1-4; 7 bases map to TRBD1. The specimen sequenced was peripheral blood. CDR3 nucleotides: TGTGCCATCAGTCCGACAGGGCTGGATGAAAAACTGTTTTTT. This gives the protein CAISPTGLDEKLFF.